This T cell receptor beta chain was documented in a study of blood T cell repertoires in COVID-19. At the level of the study: The samples span acute and convalescent COVID-19 from the United States, Italy and Spain.

Some clones are missing from TCRdb's copy, which holds only in-frame ones; the method was immunoSEQ multiplex PCR. Of around 500,000 clones listed, about 85% are singletons. V shed 4 bases and J 5 bases; nucleotides not matched to a gene: 5. The CDR3 extends over 14 amino acids. The germline CDR1 and CDR2 sequences are SGHRS and YFSETQ. The study recruited people aged about 18 to 95 years across 20 to 30 US areas. Two consecutive negative NP/OP PCR tests, clearance, or resolved symptoms defined Cohort 3 recovery. The receptor was derived from a woman in her fifties or sixties who had recovered from COVID-19. The chain is built from TRBV5-1 and TRBJ2-3, with TRBD1 identical over 9 bases. Sequenced input: PBMCs or T cells enriched from blood (not recorded which). DNA for the CDR3: TGCGCCAGCAGCCTACAGGGGGCTGGAGATACGCAGTATTTT. Its translation is CASSLQGAGDTQYF. The complete variable domain, with remaining parts taken from reference TRBV5-1 and TRBJ2-3, reads KAGVTQTPRYLIKTRGQQVTLSCSPISGHRSVSWYQQTPGQGLQFLFEYFSETQRNKGNFPGRFSGRQFSNSRSEMNVSTLELGDSALYLCASSLQGAGDTQYFGPGTRLTVL.